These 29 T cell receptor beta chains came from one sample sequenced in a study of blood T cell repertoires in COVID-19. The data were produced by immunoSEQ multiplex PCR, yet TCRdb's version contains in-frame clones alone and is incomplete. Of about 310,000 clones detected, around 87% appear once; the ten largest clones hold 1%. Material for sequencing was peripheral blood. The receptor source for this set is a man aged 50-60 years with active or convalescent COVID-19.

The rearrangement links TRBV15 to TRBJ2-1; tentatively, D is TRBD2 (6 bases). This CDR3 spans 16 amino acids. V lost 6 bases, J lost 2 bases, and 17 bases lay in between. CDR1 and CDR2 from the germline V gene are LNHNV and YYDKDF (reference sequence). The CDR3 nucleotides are TGTGCCACCAGTCCCGAGCGGGCCCCCCCCTACAATGAGCAGTTCTTC. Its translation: CATSPERAPPYNEQFF.

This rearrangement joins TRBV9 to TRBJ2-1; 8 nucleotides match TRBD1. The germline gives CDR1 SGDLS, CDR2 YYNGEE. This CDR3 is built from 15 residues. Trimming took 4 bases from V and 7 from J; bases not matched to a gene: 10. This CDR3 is CASSSRTGSGNEQFF. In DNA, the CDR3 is TGTGCCAGCAGCTCTCGGACAGGGTCGGGGAATGAGCAGTTCTTC.

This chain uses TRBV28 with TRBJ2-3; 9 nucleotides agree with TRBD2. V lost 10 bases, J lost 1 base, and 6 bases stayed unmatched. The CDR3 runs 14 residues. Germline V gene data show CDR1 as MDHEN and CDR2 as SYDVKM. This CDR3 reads CATRRTSGTDTQYF. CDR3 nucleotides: TGTGCCACTCGGAGGACTAGCGGCACAGATACGCAGTATTTT.

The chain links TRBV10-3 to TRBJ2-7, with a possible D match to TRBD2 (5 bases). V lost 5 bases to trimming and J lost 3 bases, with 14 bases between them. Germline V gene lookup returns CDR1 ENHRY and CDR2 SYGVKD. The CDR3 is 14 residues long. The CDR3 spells CAISSIEGNYEQYF. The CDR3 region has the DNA TGTGCCATCAGTTCCATCGAGGGTAACTACGAGCAGTACTTC.

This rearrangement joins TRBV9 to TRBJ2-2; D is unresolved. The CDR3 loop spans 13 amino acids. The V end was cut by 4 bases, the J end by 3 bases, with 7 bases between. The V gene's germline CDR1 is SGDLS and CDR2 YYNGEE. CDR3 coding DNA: TGTGCCAGCAGCCCAGTCTACACCGGGGAGCTGTTTTTT. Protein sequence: CASSPVYTGELFF.

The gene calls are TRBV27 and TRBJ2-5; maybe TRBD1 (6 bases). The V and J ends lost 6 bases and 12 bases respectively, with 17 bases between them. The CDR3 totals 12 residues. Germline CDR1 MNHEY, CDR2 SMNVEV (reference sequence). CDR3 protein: CASSHGGTGKYF. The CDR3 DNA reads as TGTGCCAGCAGCCACGGAGGAACAGGGAAGTACTTC.

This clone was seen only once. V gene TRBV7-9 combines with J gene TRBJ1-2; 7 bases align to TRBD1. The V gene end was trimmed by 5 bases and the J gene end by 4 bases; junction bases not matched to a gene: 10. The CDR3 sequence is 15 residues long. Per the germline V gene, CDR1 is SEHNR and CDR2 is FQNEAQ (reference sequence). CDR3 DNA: TGTGCCAGCAGCCCCGGGACAGCGAGGTTCTATGGCTACACCTTC. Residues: CASSPGTARFYGYTF.

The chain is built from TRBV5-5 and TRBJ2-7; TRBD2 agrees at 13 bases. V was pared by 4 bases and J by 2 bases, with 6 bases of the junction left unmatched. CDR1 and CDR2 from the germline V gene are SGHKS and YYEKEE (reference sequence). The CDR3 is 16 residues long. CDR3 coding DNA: TGTGCCAGCAGCACCGGACTAGCGGGGGCCACCTACGAGCAGTACTTC. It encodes CASSTGLAGATYEQYF.

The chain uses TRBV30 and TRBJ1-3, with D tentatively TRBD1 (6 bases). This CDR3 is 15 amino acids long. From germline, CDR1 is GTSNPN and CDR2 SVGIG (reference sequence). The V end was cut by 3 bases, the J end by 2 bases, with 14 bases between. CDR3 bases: TGTGCCTGGAGGTCGGGGCCAGGGGCTGGAAACACCATATATTTT. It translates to CAWRSGPGAGNTIYF.

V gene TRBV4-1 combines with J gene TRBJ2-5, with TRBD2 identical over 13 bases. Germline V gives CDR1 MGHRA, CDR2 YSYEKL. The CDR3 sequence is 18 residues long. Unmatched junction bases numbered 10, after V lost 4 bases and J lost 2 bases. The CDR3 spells CASSRKGTSGRDQETQYF. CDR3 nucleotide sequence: TGCGCCAGCAGCCGAAAAGGCACTAGCGGGAGGGATCAAGAGACCCAGTACTTC.

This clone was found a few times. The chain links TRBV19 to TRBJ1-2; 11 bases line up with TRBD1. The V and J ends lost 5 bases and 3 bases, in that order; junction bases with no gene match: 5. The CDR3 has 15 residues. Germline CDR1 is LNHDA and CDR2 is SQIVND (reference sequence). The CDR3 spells CASSPPGQGDYGYTF. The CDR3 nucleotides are TGTGCCAGTAGTCCCCCGGGACAGGGGGACTATGGCTACACCTTC. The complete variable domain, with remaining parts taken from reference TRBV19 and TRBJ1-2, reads DGGITQSPKYLFRKEGQNVTLSCEQNLNHDAMYWYRQDPGQGLRLIYYSQIVNDFQKGDIAEGYSVSREKKESFPLTVTSAQKNPTAFYLCASSPPGQGDYGYTFGSGTRLTVV.

The CDR3 DNA reads as TGCAGCGTCTTCCGGGAGCCGTACTACAATGAGCAGTTCTTC. Translation: CSVFREPYYNEQFF. The chain combines TRBV29-1 with TRBJ2-1, with D possibly being TRBD2 (6 bases). Deletions cut 6 bases from V and 3 bases from J, with 15 bases between. The CDR3 is made up of 14 amino acids. Germline assignment: CDR1 SQVTM and CDR2 ANQGSEA.

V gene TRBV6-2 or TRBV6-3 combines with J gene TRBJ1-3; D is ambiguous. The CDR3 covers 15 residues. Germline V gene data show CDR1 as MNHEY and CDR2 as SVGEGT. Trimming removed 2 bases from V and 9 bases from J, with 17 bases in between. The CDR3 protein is CASSYTPSTGGTIYF. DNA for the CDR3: TGTGCCAGCAGTTACACCCCCTCTACCGGAGGCACCATATATTTT.

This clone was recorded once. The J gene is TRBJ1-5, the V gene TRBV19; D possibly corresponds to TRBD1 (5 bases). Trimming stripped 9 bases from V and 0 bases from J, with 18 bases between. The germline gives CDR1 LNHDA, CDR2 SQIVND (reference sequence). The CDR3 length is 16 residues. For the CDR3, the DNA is TGTGCCAGCCTGCAGGGTGTGGGATATAGCAATCAGCCCCAGCATTTT. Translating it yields CASLQGVGYSNQPQHF. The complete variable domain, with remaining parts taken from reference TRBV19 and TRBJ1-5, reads DGGITQSPKYLFRKEGQNVTLSCEQNLNHDAMYWYRQDPGQGLRLIYYSQIVNDFQKGDIAEGYSVSREKKESFPLTVTSAQKNPTAFYLCASLQGVGYSNQPQHFGDGTRLSIL.

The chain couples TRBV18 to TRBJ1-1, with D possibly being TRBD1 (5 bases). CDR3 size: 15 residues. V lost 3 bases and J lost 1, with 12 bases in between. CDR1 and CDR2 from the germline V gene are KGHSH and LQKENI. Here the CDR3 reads CASSPYIRENTEAFF. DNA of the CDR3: TGTGCCAGCTCACCCTACATCAGGGAGAACACTGAAGCTTTCTTT.

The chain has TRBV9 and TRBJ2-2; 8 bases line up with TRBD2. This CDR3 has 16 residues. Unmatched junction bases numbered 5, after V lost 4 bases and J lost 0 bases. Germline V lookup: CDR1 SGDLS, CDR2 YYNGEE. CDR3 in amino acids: CASSPGGAANTGELFF. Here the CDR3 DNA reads TGTGCCAGCAGCCCGGGAGGGGCTGCGAACACCGGGGAGCTGTTTTTT.

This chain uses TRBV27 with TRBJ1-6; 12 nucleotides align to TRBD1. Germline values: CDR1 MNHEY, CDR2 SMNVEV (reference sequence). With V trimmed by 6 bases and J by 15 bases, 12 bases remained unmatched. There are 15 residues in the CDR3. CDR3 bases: TGTGCCAGCAGGGGGTCGGGACAGGGGGCTCATCTCCTCCACTTT. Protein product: CASRGSGQGAHLLHF.

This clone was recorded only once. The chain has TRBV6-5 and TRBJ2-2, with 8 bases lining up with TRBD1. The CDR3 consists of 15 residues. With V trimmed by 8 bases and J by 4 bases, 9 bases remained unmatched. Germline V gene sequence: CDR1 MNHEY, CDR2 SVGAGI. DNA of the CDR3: TGTGCCAGCCAGAGCCGGGACAGGCGCACCGGGGAGCTGTTTTTT. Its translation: CASQSRDRRTGELFF.

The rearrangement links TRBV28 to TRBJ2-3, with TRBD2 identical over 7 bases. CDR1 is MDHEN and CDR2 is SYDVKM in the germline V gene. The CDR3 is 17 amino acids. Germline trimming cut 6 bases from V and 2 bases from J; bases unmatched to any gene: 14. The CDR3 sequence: CASSLTSSGGLTDTQYF. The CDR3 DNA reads TGTGCCAGCAGCTTAACCTCCTCGGGAGGTCTCACAGATACGCAGTATTTT.

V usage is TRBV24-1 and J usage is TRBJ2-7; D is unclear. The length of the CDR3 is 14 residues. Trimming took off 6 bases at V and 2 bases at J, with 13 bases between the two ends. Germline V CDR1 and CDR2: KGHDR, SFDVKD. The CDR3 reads CATSSPTEPYEQYF. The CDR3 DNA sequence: TGTGCCACCAGTTCCCCGACGGAGCCCTACGAGCAGTACTTC.

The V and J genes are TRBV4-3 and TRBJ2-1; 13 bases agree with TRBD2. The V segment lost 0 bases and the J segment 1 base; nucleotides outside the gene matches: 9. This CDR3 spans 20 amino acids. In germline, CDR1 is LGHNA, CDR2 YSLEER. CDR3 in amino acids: CASSQEEQGTSGVSYNEQFF. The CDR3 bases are TGCGCCAGCAGCCAAGAGGAGCAGGGGACTAGCGGGGTTTCCTACAATGAGCAGTTCTTC.

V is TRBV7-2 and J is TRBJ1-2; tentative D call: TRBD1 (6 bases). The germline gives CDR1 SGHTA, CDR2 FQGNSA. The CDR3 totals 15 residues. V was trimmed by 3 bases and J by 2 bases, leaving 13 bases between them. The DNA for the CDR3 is TGTGCCAGCAGCTTCAGAACAGGGACCAACTATGGCTACACCTTC. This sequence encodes CASSFRTGTNYGYTF.

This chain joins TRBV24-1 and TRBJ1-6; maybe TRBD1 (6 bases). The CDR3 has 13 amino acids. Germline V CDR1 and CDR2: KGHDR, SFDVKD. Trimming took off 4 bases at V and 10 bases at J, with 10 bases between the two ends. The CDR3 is CATSESGQSPLHF. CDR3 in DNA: TGTGCCACCAGTGAGTCGGGACAATCACCCCTCCACTTT.

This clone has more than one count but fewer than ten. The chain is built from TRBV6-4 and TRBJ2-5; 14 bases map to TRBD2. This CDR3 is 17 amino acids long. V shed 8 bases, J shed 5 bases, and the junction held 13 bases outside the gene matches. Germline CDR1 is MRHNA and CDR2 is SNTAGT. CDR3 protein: CASQLRLAGGPRETQYF. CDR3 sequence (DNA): TGTGCCAGCCAGCTACGACTAGCGGGAGGGCCGCGGGAGACCCAGTACTTC.

Written as DNA, the CDR3 is TGTGCCAGCAGTCCACGCCCGGGACAGGGGAGAGAAAAACTGTTTTTT. Translation gives CASSPRPGQGREKLFF. The V gene is TRBV28, the J gene TRBJ1-4; 10 bases are shared with TRBD1. This CDR3 region has 16 residues. Germline V CDR1 and CDR2: MDHEN, SYDVKM. Trimming removed 5 bases from V and 8 bases from J; junction bases left unmatched: 11.

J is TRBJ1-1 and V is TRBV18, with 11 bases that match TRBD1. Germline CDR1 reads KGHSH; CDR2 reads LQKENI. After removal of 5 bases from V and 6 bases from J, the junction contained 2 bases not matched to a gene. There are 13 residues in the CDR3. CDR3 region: CASSGQGAAEAFF. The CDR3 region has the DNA TGTGCCAGCTCAGGACAGGGGGCGGCTGAAGCTTTCTTT.

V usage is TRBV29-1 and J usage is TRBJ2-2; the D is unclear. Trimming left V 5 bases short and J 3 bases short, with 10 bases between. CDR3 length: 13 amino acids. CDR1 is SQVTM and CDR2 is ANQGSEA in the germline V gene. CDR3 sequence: CSVLVFDTGELFF. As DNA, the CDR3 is TGCAGCGTTCTTGTGTTTGACACCGGGGAGCTGTTTTTT.

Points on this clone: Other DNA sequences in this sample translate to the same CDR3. The CDR3 bases are TGTGCCAGCAGCCGCAGGGGCTCTGGGGCCAACGTCCTGACTTTC. It codes for CASSRRGSGANVLTF. V and J are TRBV7-8 and TRBJ2-6, with D possibly TRBD1 on 6 matching bases. The CDR3 is 15 residues long. V gave up 5 bases and J gave up 0 bases, with 8 bases separating them. Germline assignment: CDR1 SGHVS and CDR2 FQNEAQ.

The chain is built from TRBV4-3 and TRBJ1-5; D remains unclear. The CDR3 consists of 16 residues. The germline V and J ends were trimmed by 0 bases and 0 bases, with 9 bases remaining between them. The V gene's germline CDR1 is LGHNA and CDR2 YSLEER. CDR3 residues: CASSQEAGNSNQPQHF. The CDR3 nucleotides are TGCGCCAGCAGCCAAGAGGCGGGTAATAGCAATCAGCCCCAGCATTTT.